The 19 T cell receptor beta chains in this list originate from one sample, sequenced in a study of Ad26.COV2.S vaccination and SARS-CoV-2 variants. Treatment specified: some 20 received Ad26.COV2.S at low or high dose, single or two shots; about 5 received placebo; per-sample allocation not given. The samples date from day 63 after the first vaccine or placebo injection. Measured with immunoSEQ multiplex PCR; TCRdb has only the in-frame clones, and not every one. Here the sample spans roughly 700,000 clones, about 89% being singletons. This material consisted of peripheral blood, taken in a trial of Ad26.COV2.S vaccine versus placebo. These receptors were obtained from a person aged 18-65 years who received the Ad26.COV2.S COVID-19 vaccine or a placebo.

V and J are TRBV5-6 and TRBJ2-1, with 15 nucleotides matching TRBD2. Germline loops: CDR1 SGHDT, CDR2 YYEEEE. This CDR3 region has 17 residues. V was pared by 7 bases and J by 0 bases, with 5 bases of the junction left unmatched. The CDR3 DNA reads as TGTGCCAGCGTCGGACTAGCGGGAGGGAGCTCCTACAATGAGCAGTTCTTC. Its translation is CASVGLAGGSSYNEQFF.

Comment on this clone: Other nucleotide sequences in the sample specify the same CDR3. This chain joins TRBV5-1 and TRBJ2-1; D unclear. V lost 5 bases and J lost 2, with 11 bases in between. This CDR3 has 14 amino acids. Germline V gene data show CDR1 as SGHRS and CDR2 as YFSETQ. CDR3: CASSLGETYNEQFF. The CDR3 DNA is TGCGCCAGCAGTCTTGGAGAAACCTACAATGAGCAGTTCTTC.

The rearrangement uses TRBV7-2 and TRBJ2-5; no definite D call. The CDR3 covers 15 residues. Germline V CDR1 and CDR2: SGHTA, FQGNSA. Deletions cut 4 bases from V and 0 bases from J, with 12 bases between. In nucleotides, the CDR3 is TGTGCCAGCAGCTCCCCGGACGTTTACCAAGAGACCCAGTACTTC. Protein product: CASSSPDVYQETQYF.

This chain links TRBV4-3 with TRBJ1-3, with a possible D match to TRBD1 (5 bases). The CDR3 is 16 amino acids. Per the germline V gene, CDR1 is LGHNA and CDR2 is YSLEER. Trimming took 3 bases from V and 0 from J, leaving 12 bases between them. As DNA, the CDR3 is TGCGCCAGCAGCCACCGTTTGGGGCTCTCTGGAAACACCATATATTTT. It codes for CASSHRLGLSGNTIYF.

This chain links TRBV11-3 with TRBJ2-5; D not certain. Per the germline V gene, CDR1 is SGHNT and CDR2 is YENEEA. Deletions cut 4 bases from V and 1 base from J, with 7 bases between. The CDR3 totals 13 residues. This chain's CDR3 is CASSWAAQETQYF. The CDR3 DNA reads TGTGCCAGCAGCTGGGCAGCCCAAGAGACCCAGTACTTC.

This CDR3 is CASSQVGSAAKNIQYF. As DNA, the CDR3 is TGTGCCAGCAGCCAAGTTGGTAGCGCGGCCAAAAACATTCAGTACTTC. The V call is TRBV3-1 (or the pseudogene TRBV3-2), the J call TRBJ2-4; the D gene is possibly TRBD2 (5 bases). Germline CDR1 LGHDT, CDR2 YNNKEL (reference sequence). The CDR3 loop spans 16 amino acids. Trimming took off 1 base at V and 1 base at J, with 11 bases between the two ends.

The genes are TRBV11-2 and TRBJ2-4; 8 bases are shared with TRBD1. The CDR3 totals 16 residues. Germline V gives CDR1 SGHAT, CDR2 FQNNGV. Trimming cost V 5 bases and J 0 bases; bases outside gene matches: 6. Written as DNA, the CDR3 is TGTGCCAGCAGCCCCGGGACAGGAAAAGCCAAAAACATTCAGTACTTC. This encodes CASSPGTGKAKNIQYF.

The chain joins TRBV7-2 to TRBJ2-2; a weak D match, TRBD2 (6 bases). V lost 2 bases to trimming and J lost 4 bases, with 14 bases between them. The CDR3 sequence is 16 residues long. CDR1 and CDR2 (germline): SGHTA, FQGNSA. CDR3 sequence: CASSLRPSAFTGELFF. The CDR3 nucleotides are TGTGCCAGCAGCTTAAGACCTAGCGCCTTCACCGGGGAGCTGTTTTTT.

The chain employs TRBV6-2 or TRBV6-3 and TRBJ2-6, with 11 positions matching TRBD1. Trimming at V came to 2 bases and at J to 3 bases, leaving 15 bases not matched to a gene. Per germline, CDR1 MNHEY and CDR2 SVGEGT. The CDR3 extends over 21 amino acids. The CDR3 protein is CASSYPPRTGGAFYGANVLTF. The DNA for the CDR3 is TGTGCCAGCAGTTACCCACCCCGGACAGGGGGCGCTTTCTATGGGGCCAACGTCCTGACTTTC.

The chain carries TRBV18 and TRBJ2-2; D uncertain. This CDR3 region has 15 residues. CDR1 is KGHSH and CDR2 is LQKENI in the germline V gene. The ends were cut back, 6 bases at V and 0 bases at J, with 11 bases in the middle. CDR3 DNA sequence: TGTGCCAGCTCTCCTTACGAAACGAACACCGGGGAGCTGTTTTTT. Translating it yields CASSPYETNTGELFF.

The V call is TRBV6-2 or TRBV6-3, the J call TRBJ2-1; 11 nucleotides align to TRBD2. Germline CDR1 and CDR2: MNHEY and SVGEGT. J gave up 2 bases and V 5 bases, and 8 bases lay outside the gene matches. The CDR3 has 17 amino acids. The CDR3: CASSPRLAGGTYNEQFF. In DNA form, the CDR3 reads TGTGCCAGCAGTCCGCGGCTAGCGGGGGGCACCTACAATGAGCAGTTCTTC.

CDR3 in amino acids: CAWTVGGFNEQYF. The CDR3 region has the DNA TGTGCCTGGACCGTTGGGGGTTTTAACGAGCAGTACTTC. This rearrangement joins TRBV30 to TRBJ2-7, with D perhaps TRBD1 or TRBD2 (5 bases each). Trimming left V 4 bases short and J 5 bases short, with 15 bases between. The CDR3 has 13 residues. Germline-derived CDR1 and CDR2 are GTSNPN and SVGIG (reference sequence).

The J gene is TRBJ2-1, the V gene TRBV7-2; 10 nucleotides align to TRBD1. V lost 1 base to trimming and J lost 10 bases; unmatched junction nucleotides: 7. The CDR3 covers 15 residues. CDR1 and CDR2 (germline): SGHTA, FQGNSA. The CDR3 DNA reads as TGTGCCAGCAGCTTAGGGACAGGGGGGGCATGGGAGCAGTTCTTC. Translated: CASSLGTGGAWEQFF.

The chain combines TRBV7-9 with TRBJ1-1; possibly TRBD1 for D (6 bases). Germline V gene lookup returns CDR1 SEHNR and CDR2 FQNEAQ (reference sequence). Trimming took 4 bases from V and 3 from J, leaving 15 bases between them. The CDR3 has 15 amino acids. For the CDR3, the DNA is TGTGCCAGCAGCTCGGGACACCAAGGGGACACTGAAGCTTTCTTT. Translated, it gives CASSSGHQGDTEAFF. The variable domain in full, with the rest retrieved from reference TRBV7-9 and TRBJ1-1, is DTGVSQNPRHKITKRGQNVTFRCDPISEHNRLYWYRQTLGQGPEFLTYFQNEAQLEKSRLLSDRFSAERPKGSFSTLEIQRTEQGDSAMYLCASSSGHQGDTEAFFGQGTRLTVV.

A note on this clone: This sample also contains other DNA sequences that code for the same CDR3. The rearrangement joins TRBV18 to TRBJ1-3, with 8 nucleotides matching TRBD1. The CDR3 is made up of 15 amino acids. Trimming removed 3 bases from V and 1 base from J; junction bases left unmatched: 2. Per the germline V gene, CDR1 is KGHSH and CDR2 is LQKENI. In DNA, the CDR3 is TGTGCCAGCTCACCGCAGGGGGCTTCTGGAAACACCATATATTTT. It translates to CASSPQGASGNTIYF. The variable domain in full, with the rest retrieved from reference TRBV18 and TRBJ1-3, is NAGVMQNPRHLVRRRGQEARLRCSPMKGHSHVYWYRQLPEEGLKFMVYLQKENIIDESGMPKERFSAEFPKEGPSILRIQQVVRGDSAAYFCASSPQGASGNTIYFGEGSWLTVV.

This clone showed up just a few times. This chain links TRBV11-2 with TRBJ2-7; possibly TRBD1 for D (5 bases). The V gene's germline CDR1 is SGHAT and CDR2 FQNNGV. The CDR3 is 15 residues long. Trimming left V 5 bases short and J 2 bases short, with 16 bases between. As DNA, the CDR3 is TGTGCCAGCAGCCCTGGCAGGGTGGGCGCCTACGAGCAGTACTTC. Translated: CASSPGRVGAYEQYF. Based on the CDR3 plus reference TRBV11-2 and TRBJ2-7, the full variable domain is EAGVAQSPRYKIIEKRQSVAFWCNPISGHATLYWYQQILGQGPKLLIQFQNNGVVDDSQLPKDRFSAERLKGVDSTLKIQPAKLEDSAVYLCASSPGRVGAYEQYFGPGTRLTVT.

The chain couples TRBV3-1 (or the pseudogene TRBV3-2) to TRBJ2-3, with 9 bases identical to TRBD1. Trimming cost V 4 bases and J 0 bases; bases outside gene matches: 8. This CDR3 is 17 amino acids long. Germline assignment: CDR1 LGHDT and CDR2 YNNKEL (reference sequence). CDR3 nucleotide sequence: TGTGCCAGCAGCCTCCCGTCCGGGACAGGGAGCACAGATACGCAGTATTTT. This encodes CASSLPSGTGSTDTQYF.

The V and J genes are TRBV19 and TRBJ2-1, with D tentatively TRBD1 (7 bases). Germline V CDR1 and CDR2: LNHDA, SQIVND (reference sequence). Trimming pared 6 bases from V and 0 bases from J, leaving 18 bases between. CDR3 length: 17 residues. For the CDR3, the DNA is TGTGCCAGTAGGAGAAGCCGGGGGACAGACTCCTACAATGAGCAGTTCTTC. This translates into CASRRSRGTDSYNEQFF.

CDR3 bases: TGTGCCAGCAGCTTCCCCGGGACAGGGCGTACTGAAGCTTTCTTT. Its protein product is CASSFPGTGRTEAFF. The chain links TRBV7-9 to TRBJ1-1; TRBD1 matches 9 bases. The CDR3 consists of 15 residues. J lost 5 bases, V lost 3 bases, and 7 bases had no gene match. Per the germline V gene, CDR1 is SEHNR and CDR2 is FQNEAQ (reference sequence).